This TCR beta chain was recovered during a study of T cells in women clearing cervical HPV infection. CDR1 is SNHLY, CDR2 FYNNEI, per germline. V gave up 6 bases and J gave up 9 bases; unmatched junction bases: 4. The CDR3 totals 13 residues. On this clone: What it binds is unknown. Coverage ceases 3 residues before the CDR3 finishes, and the germline J gene fills in the end.

Cervical HPV DNA detected by MY09/MY11 PCR, typed by dot-blot. General study findings and limits: Each sample's T-cell count was unknown, possibly confounding richness. Repertoire richness, not evenness, was significantly elevated in CIN3+ cases versus controls.

Only in-frame clones appear in the TCRdb table, and some are missing; sequencing was by immunoSEQ multiplex PCR. This table lists more than 15,000 clones. The TCR sequence derives from a woman aged 18 to 75 with a cervical HPV16 infection that either progressed to CIN3+ or cleared (not recorded which). V and J are TRBV2 and TRBJ1-6; TRBD1 matches at 8 bases. Source material: blood buffy coat. CDR3 sequence: CASSDRGTSPLHF. Partial CDR3 DNA: TGTGCCAGCAGCGACAGGGGAACTTCACCC.